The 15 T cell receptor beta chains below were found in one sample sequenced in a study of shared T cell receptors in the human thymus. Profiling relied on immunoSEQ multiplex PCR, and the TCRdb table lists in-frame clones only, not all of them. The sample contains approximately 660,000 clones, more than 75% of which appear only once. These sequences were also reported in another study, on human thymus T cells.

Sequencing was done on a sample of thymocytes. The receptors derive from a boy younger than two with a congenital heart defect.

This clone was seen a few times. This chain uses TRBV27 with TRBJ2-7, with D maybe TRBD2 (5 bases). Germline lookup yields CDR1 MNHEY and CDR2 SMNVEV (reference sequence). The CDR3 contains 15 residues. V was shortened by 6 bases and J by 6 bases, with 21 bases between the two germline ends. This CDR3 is CASSPSGNPPGEQYF. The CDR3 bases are TGTGCCAGCAGCCCCTCCGGGAACCCCCCAGGCGAGCAGTACTTC.

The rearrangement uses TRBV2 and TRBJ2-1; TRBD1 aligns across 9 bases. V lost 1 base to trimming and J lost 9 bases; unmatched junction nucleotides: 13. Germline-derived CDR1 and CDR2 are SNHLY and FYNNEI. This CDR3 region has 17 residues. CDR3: CASSEDKSRDRVREQFF. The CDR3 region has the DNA TGTGCCAGCAGTGAAGATAAATCCCGGGACAGGGTTCGTGAGCAGTTCTTC.

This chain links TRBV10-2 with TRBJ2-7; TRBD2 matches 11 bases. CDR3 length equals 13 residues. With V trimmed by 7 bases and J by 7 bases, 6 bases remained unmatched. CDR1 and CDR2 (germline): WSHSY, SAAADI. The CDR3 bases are TGCGCCAGCACGACTAGCGGGGACGGGGAGCAGTACTTC. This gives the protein CASTTSGDGEQYF.

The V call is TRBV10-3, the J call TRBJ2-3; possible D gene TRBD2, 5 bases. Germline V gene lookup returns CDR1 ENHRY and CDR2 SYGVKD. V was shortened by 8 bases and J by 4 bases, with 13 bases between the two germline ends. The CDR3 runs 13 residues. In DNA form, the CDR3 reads TGTGCCATCCAGGACCCGGGGTCAGATACGCAGTATTTT. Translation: CAIQDPGSDTQYF.

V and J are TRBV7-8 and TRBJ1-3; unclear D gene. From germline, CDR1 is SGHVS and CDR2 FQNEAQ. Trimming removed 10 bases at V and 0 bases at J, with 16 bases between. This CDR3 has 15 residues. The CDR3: CATRPDSCSGNTIYF. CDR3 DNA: TGTGCCACCCGCCCAGACTCGTGCTCTGGAAACACCATATATTTT.

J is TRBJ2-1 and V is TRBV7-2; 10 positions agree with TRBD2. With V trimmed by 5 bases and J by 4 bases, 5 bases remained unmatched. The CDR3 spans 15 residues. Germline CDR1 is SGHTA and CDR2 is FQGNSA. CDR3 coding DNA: TGTGCCAGCAGCGCTAGCGGGAGAGGTTACAATGAGCAGTTCTTC. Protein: CASSASGRGYNEQFF.

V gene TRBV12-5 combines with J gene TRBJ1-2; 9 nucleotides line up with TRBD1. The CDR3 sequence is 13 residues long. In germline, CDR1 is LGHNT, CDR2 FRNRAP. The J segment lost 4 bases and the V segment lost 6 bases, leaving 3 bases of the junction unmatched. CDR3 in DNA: TGTGCTAGTGGATGGACAGGGGCCTATGGCTACACCTTC. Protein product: CASGWTGAYGYTF. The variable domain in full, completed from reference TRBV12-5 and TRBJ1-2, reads DARVTQTPRHKVTEMGQEVTMRCQPILGHNTVFWYRQTMMQGLELLAYFRNRAPLDDSGMPKDRFSAEMPDATLATLKIQPSEPRDSAVYFCASGWTGAYGYTFGSGTRLTVV.

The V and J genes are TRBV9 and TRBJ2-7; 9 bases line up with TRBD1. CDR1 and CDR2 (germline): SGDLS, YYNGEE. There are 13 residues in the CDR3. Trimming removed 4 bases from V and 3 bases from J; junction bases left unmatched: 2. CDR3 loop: CASSTGQGYEQYF. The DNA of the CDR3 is TGTGCCAGCAGCACGGGACAGGGCTACGAGCAGTACTTC.

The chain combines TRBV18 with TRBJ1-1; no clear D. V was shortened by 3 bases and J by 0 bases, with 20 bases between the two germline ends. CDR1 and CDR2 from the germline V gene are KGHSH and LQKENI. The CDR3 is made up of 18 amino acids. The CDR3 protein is CASSPTAGGGCMNTEAFF. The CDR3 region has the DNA TGTGCCAGCTCACCGACGGCAGGAGGTGGTTGCATGAACACTGAAGCTTTCTTT. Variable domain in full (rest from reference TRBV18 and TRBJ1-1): NAGVMQNPRHLVRRRGQEARLRCSPMKGHSHVYWYRQLPEEGLKFMVYLQKENIIDESGMPKERFSAEFPKEGPSILRIQQVVRGDSAAYFCASSPTAGGGCMNTEAFFGQGTRLTVV.

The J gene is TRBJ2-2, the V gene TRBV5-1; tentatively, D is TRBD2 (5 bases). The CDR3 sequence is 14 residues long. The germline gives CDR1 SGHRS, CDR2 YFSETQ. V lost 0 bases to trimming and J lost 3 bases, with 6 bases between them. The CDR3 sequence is CASSLEGDTGELFF. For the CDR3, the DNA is TGCGCCAGCAGCTTGGAGGGAGACACCGGGGAGCTGTTTTTT.

The CDR3 nucleotides are TGTGCCAGCAGGCCCGGGACAGGGGTCGCCGGGGAGCTGTTTTTT. Translating gives CASRPGTGVAGELFF. V gene TRBV6-5 combines with J gene TRBJ2-2, with TRBD1 matching over 10 bases. CDR3 length: 15 residues. V was clipped by 6 bases and J by 6 bases; unmatched bases: 7. Germline V CDR1 and CDR2: MNHEY, SVGAGI.

DNA for the CDR3: TGCGCCAGCAGCCAAGCCTCGGGGAGGGGGGCCATGAACACTGAAGCTTTCTTT. Its translation: CASSQASGRGAMNTEAFF. The chain couples TRBV4-3 to TRBJ1-1; TRBD1 is a possible D gene (6 bases). Per germline, CDR1 LGHNA and CDR2 YSLEER. The ends were cut back, 1 base at V and 0 bases at J, with 18 bases in the middle. The CDR3 is made up of 18 amino acids.

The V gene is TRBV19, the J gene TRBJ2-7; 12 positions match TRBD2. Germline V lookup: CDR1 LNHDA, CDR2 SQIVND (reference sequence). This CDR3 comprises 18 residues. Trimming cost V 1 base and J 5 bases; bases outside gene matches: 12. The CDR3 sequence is CASSIVPPQTSGRNEQYF. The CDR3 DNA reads TGTGCCAGTAGTATAGTACCCCCACAGACTAGCGGGAGAAACGAGCAGTACTTC.

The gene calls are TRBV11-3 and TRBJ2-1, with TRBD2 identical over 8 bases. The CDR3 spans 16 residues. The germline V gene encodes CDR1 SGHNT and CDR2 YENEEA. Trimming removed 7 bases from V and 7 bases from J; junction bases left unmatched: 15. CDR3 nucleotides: TGTGCCAGCATCCAATCCCAGCGGGAGAGTCCTAATGAGCAGTTCTTC. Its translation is CASIQSQRESPNEQFF.

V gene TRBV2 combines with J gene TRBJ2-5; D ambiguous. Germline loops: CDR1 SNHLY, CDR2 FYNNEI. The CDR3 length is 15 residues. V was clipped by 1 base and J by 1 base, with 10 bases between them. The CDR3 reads CASSEVRGIQETQYF. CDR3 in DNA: TGTGCCAGCAGTGAAGTACGCGGTATCCAAGAGACCCAGTACTTC.